The TCR beta chain described here comes from a study of T cells in Graves' hyperthyroidism and ophthalmopathy. Study-level findings and limits: From stable hyperthyroidism, ophthalmopathy was set apart by a 13 V-J model.

Amplification of TCR beta CDR3 regions used RNA as the template. First-round RT-PCR targeting the TCR CDR3 was performed with the HTBI primer set. TCRdb recomputed calls from the multiplex PCR reads with MiXCR, one row per CDR3 protein. The table records some 140,000 distinct CDR3 sequences, less than 25% of them present only once. With respect to this clonotype: Its antigen is still unknown.

CDR1 SNHLY and CDR2 FYNNEI come from the germline V gene. V was shortened by 1 base and J by 7 bases, with 14 bases between the two germline ends. This CDR3 has 14 residues. Clinical symptoms, serum thyroxine, TRAb, thyroid ultrasound and orbital computed tomography informed diagnoses. PBMCs came from around 10 ml fresh peripheral blood. This rearrangement joins TRBV2 to TRBJ2-7; unclear D gene. Sample: blood. This sequence was found in a woman aged 50 to 65 with Graves' hyperthyroidism that later progressed to Graves' ophthalmopathy. The DNA of the CDR3 is TGTGCCAGCAGTGAAGAGCTCGAAAGGGAAGAGCAGTACTTC. It is translated as CASSEELEREEQYF.